This TCR beta chain was profiled in a study of T cell changes during pregnancy in multiple sclerosis. Trimming took 4 bases from V and 1 from J; bases not matched to a gene: 6. The CDR3 sequence is 15 residues long. CDR1 and CDR2 (germline): SGHRS, YFSETQ. The table came from immunoSEQ multiplex PCR; TCRdb's copy has only in-frame clones and leaves some out. The sample has fewer than 65,000 clones, roughly nine tenths seen once; the top ten hold approximately 0.69%. V is TRBV5-1 and J is TRBJ1-1, with 8 nucleotides matching TRBD1. Source: CD4+ T cells from peripheral blood mononuclear cells, taken in the first trimester of pregnancy. The sequence was collected from a female donor with multiple sclerosis, enrolled in a pregnancy study. In DNA, the CDR3 is TGCGCCAGCAGCCTGGGGACAGGCGGGAACACTGAAGCTTTCTTT. This codes for CASSLGTGGNTEAFF.